These 7 T cell receptor beta chains were all obtained from the same sample, sequenced in a study of T cells in Graves' hyperthyroidism and ophthalmopathy. RNA transcripts were the template for amplifying TCR beta CDR3 regions. HTBI primers were employed in a first-round RT-PCR of the TCR CDR3. TCRdb reprocessed the multiplex PCR reads with MiXCR, giving one entry per CDR3 protein. The sample comprises roughly 500,000 distinct CDR3 sequences, 46% of which are singletons, and roughly 20% rests with the top ten. Sequenced input: peripheral blood or thyroid tissue (not recorded which). These receptors originate from an adult woman with Graves' disease, either hyperthyroidism or ophthalmopathy (not recorded which).

The chain recombines TRBV2 with TRBJ2-5; 9 bases line up with TRBD1. Germline V gene lookup returns CDR1 SNHLY and CDR2 FYNNEI. CDR3 length: 12 residues. CDR3 DNA sequence: TGTGCAATCGGGACAGGGCAAGAGACCCAGTACTTC. Its protein product is CAIGTGQETQYF.

J is TRBJ2-5 and V is TRBV10-3, with 7 bases fitting TRBD2. Germline V CDR1 and CDR2: ENHRY, SYGVKD. CDR3 length: 16 residues. With 4 bases clipped from V and 5 bases from J, the junction kept 13 bases outside the gene matches. The CDR3 is CAISGGGRATGETQYF. CDR3 nucleotides: TGTGCCATCAGTGGAGGAGGGAGGGCCACCGGGGAGACCCAGTACTTC.

This clonotype showed up just once. V is TRBV5-1 and J is TRBJ1-6; TRBD1 agrees at 8 bases. V shed 4 bases and J 13 bases; nucleotides not matched to a gene: 10. This CDR3 contains 14 residues. CDR1 and CDR2 (germline): SGHRS, YFSETQ. CDR3 nucleotide sequence: TGCGCCAGCAGCCCGACAGGGGACAATCAGCCCCTCCACTTT. It yields the protein CASSPTGDNQPLHF.

This clonotype was observed at least ten times. The chain links TRBV7-2 to TRBJ1-2, with D hard to call. The germline gives CDR1 SGHTA, CDR2 FQGNSA. The CDR3 covers 15 residues. With 1 base removed from V and 2 bases from J, the gap between germline ends came to 11 bases. The CDR3 reads CASSLGRSVNYGYTF. Here the CDR3 DNA reads TGTGCCAGCAGCTTAGGCCGGAGCGTCAACTATGGCTACACCTTC.

This clonotype came up many times. Here the CDR3 reads CAIRPGQGMMETQYF. CDR3 sequence (DNA): TGTGCCATCAGGCCGGGACAGGGGATGATGGAGACCCAGTACTTC. This chain uses TRBV10-3 with TRBJ2-5; 10 bases line up with TRBD1. Germline values: CDR1 ENHRY, CDR2 SYGVKD. V lost 6 bases to trimming and J lost 5 bases; unmatched junction nucleotides: 9. CDR3 length: 15 residues.

There are many counts of this clonotype. The chain couples TRBV9 to TRBJ2-2; TRBD1 agrees at 7 bases. With V trimmed by 0 bases and J by 3 bases, 5 bases remained unmatched. This CDR3 region has 16 residues. Germline CDR1 and CDR2: SGDLS and YYNGEE. The CDR3 region has the DNA TGTGCCAGCAGCGTAGGCCCCGGGACAGACACCGGGGAGCTGTTTTTT. Translation gives CASSVGPGTDTGELFF.

The rearrangement uses TRBV5-1 and TRBJ1-1; D gene unclear. The CDR3 length is 15 residues. From germline, CDR1 is SGHRS and CDR2 YFSETQ. V was trimmed by 0 bases and J by 2 bases, leaving 11 bases between them. CDR3 nucleotides: TGCGCCAGCAGCTTGGAGGGTATGGGAAACACTGAAGCTTTCTTT. Translating gives CASSLEGMGNTEAFF.